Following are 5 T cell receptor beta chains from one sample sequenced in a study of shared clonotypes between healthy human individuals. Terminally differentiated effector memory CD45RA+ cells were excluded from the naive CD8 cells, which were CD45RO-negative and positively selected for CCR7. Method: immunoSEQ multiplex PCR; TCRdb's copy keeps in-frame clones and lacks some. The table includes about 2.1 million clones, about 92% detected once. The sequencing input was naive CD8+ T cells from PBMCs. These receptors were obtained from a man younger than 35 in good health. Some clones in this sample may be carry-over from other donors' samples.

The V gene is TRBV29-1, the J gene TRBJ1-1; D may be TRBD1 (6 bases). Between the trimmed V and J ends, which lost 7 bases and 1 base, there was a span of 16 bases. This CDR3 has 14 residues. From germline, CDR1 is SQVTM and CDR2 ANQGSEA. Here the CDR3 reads CSAHPRTENTEAFF. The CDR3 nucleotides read TGCAGCGCCCACCCCCGGACAGAGAACACTGAAGCTTTCTTT.

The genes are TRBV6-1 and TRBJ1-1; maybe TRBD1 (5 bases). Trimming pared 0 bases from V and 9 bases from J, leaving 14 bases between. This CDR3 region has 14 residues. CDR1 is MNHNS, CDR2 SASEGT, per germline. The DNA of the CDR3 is TGTGCCAGCAGTGAAGCCACGGCCGGGGGGAAAGCTTTCTTT. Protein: CASSEATAGGKAFF.

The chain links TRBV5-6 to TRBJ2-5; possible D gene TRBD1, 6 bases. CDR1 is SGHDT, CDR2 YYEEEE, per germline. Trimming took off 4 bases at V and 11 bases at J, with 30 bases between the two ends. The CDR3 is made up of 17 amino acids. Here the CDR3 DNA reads TGTGCCAGCAGCGGAAACGACGAGGTAGGGGGAAGGGGACGGCAGTACTTC. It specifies CASSGNDEVGGRGRQYF.

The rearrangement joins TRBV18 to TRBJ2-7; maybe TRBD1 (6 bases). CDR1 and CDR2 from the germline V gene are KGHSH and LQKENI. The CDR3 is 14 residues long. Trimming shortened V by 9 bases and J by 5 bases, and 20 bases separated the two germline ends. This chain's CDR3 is CASSTDRSLNEQYF. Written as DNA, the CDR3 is TGTGCCAGTTCGACCGACAGGTCATTAAACGAGCAGTACTTC.

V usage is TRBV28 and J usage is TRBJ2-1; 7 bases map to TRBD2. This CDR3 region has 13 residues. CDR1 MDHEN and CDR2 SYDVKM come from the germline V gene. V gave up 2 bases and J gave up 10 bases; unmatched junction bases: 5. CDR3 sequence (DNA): TGTGCCAGCAGTTTAGGCGGGAGAGGGGAGCAGTTCTTC. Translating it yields CASSLGGRGEQFF. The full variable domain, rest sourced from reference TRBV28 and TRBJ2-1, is DVKVTQSSRYLVKRTGEKVFLECVQDMDHENMFWYRQDPGLGLRLIYFSYDVKMKEKGDIPEGYSVSREKKERFSLILESASTNQTSMYLCASSLGGRGEQFFGPGTRLTVL.